The 21 T cell receptor beta chains below were found in one sample sequenced in a study of cytomegalovirus exposure and HLA in healthy donors. The assay was immunoSEQ multiplex PCR, and TCRdb's table has in-frame clones only and misses some. The sample lists fewer than 350,000 clones; 88% were seen once. Source material: PBMCs. The receptors stem from a woman under 30 in good health and CMV-seronegative.

The sample holds one count of this clone. The V gene is TRBV5-1, the J gene TRBJ2-7, with TRBD2 matching 13 bases. Unmatched junction bases numbered 10, after V lost 4 bases and J lost 0 bases. The germline V gene encodes CDR1 SGHRS and CDR2 YFSETQ. The CDR3 totals 18 residues. CDR3 sequence reads: CASSRAGLAGVISYEQYF. The CDR3 DNA sequence: TGCGCCAGCAGCCGGGCAGGACTAGCGGGAGTCATCTCCTACGAGCAGTACTTC. Combining the CDR3 with reference TRBV5-1 and TRBJ2-7 gives the whole variable domain KAGVTQTPRYLIKTRGQQVTLSCSPISGHRSVSWYQQTPGQGLQFLFEYFSETQRNKGNFPGRFSGRQFSNSRSEMNVSTLELGDSALYLCASSRAGLAGVISYEQYFGPGTRLTVT.

This clone was seen once. The chain has TRBV28 and TRBJ1-1; D not resolved. Germline loops: CDR1 MDHEN, CDR2 SYDVKM. The CDR3 runs to 13 residues. V was pared by 6 bases and J by 7 bases, with 15 bases between. CDR3 amino acids: CASRPLTRSEAFF. The CDR3 bases are TGTGCCAGCAGACCCTTGACTCGCAGTGAAGCTTTCTTT.

This sequence joins TRBV5-4 and TRBJ2-7, with D uncertain. This CDR3 has 16 amino acids. V was trimmed by 7 bases and J by 6 bases, leaving 26 bases between them. Germline V lookup: CDR1 SGHNT, CDR2 YYREEE (reference sequence). The CDR3 is CASGHAGQATATEQYF. DNA of the CDR3: TGTGCCAGCGGCCACGCCGGCCAGGCTACTGCTACCGAGCAGTACTTC.

This chain links TRBV5-6 with TRBJ2-7; 8 bases match TRBD2. V shed 2 bases and J 3 bases; nucleotides not matched to a gene: 4. This CDR3 is 14 amino acids long. In germline, CDR1 is SGHDT, CDR2 YYEEEE. The CDR3 is CASSFGREDYEQYF. As DNA, the CDR3 is TGTGCCAGCAGCTTCGGGCGGGAGGACTACGAGCAGTACTTC.

Regarding this clone: One end of the junction varies from germline; a read error may be responsible. This sequence joins TRBV14 and TRBJ2-7, with TRBD2 identical over 11 bases. Germline-derived CDR1 and CDR2 are SGHDN and FVKESK. The CDR3 has 14 amino acids. The CDR3 region has the DNA TGTGCCAGCGGCCAACTAGCGGGAGTCGGGGAGCAGTACTTC. Encoded protein: CASGQLAGVGEQYF.

J is TRBJ2-7 and V is TRBV13; 14 bases map to TRBD2. The CDR3 is 19 amino acids. J was trimmed by 4 bases and V by 1 base; bases with no gene match: 12. Germline CDR1 reads PRHDT; CDR2 reads FYEKMQ (reference sequence). The CDR3 DNA sequence: TGTGCCAGCAGCTTAGATCGGACTAGCGGGAGGACAGCGGGGTACGAGCAGTACTTC. This encodes CASSLDRTSGRTAGYEQYF.

The chain links TRBV7-9 to TRBJ2-1; 11 bases align to TRBD2. V lost 5 bases to trimming and J lost 4 bases; unmatched junction nucleotides: 4. The CDR3 consists of 15 residues. CDR1 is SEHNR, CDR2 FQNEAQ, per germline (reference sequence). CDR3 DNA sequence: TGTGCCAGCAGCAAGACTAGCGGGGAGTACAATGAGCAGTTCTTC. Translation: CASSKTSGEYNEQFF.

The chain is built from TRBV28 and TRBJ2-2, with 9 bases lining up with TRBD1. Per the germline V gene, CDR1 is MDHEN and CDR2 is SYDVKM. The ends lost 8 bases at V and 6 bases at J; junction bases unmatched: 7. The CDR3 covers 14 residues. The chain's CDR3 is CASSGQGRPGELFF. The CDR3 DNA follows: TGTGCCAGCTCGGGACAGGGACGACCCGGGGAGCTGTTTTTT.

V usage is TRBV5-1 and J usage is TRBJ2-1; 9 bases align to TRBD2. The CDR3 loop spans 21 amino acids. Germline V gene sequence: CDR1 SGHRS, CDR2 YFSETQ. Germline trimming cut 3 bases from V and 0 bases from J; bases unmatched to any gene: 19. CDR3 protein: CASSYPRVGLANVSSYNEQFF. CDR3 DNA: TGCGCCAGCAGCTATCCCCGGGTCGGACTAGCGAATGTCAGCTCCTACAATGAGCAGTTCTTC. Supplemented by reference TRBV5-1 and TRBJ2-1, the full variable domain reads KAGVTQTPRYLIKTRGQQVTLSCSPISGHRSVSWYQQTPGQGLQFLFEYFSETQRNKGNFPGRFSGRQFSNSRSEMNVSTLELGDSALYLCASSYPRVGLANVSSYNEQFFGPGTRLTVL.

This chain joins TRBV6-5 and TRBJ2-5, with D hard to call. V lost 0 bases and J 1 base, leaving 12 bases between the germline ends. Germline V gene sequence: CDR1 MNHEY, CDR2 SVGAGI. The CDR3 consists of 16 residues. For the CDR3, the DNA is TGTGCCAGCAGTTACTCGATACGGCGGATCCAAGAGACCCAGTACTTC. Its translation is CASSYSIRRIQETQYF.

The chain joins TRBV4-3 to TRBJ2-3, with D perhaps matching TRBD2 (5 bases). The CDR3 consists of 15 residues. Trimming left V 4 bases short and J 7 bases short, with 18 bases between. CDR1 LGHNA and CDR2 YSLEER come from the germline V gene. The CDR3 spells CASSPGSGPRYTQYF. CDR3 nucleotide sequence: TGCGCCAGCAGCCCAGGCAGCGGCCCTAGATATACGCAGTATTTT.

This clone has more than one count but fewer than ten. The rearrangement uses TRBV9 and TRBJ1-2; 7 bases agree with TRBD1. CDR1 and CDR2 (germline): SGDLS, YYNGEE. The CDR3 runs to 13 residues. V was clipped by 0 bases and J by 8 bases; unmatched bases: 4. The CDR3 DNA sequence: TGTGCCAGCAGCGTAGGACAGGGAATAGGCTACACCTTC. Translating gives CASSVGQGIGYTF.

The chain has TRBV5-6 and TRBJ2-3, with TRBD2 matching 11 bases. CDR3 length equals 15 residues. J gave up 2 bases and V 5 bases, and 4 bases lay outside the gene matches. The germline gives CDR1 SGHDT, CDR2 YYEEEE. CDR3 sequence: CASRYSGRATDTQYF. CDR3 in DNA: TGTGCCAGCAGGTATAGCGGGAGGGCCACAGATACGCAGTATTTT.

The chain combines TRBV5-1 with TRBJ2-2; TRBD2 agrees at 7 bases. There are 11 residues in the CDR3. Germline CDR1 and CDR2: SGHRS and YFSETQ. J was trimmed by 6 bases and V by 7 bases; bases with no gene match: 0. CDR3 coding DNA: TGCGCCAGCCGGGGGGCCGGGGAGCTGTTTTTT. Translated: CASRGAGELFF.

The rearrangement links TRBV9 to TRBJ1-2, with 7 bases aligning to TRBD1. The CDR3 covers 14 residues. V was clipped by 7 bases and J by 8 bases; unmatched bases: 14. The germline V gene has CDR1 SGDLS and CDR2 YYNGEE. The CDR3 region is CASGTARTGGGYTF. CDR3 in DNA: TGTGCCAGCGGCACGGCCCGGACAGGAGGCGGCTACACCTTC.

The chain couples TRBV11-3 to TRBJ2-1; 11 bases line up with TRBD2. Germline CDR1 SGHNT, CDR2 YENEEA. CDR3 length: 16 residues. J gave up 4 bases and V 5 bases, and 7 bases lay outside the gene matches. DNA for the CDR3: TGTGCCAGCAGCCCAACTAGCGGGAGTTCGTACAATGAGCAGTTCTTC. As protein: CASSPTSGSSYNEQFF.

The gene calls are TRBV6-1 and TRBJ1-1; D is unresolved. The V and J ends lost 11 bases and 3 bases respectively, with 10 bases between them. Germline CDR1 reads MNHNS; CDR2 reads SASEGT. The CDR3 length is 11 residues. The CDR3 sequence is CACQGDTEAFF. The CDR3 DNA sequence: TGTGCCTGCCAAGGAGACACTGAAGCTTTCTTT.

This clone was detected only once. The CDR3 coding sequence is TGTGCCAGCAGCTTCCAGACGGGGTACGGCGAGCAGTACTTC. Translating it yields CASSFQTGYGEQYF. The chain combines TRBV5-4 with TRBJ2-7; TRBD2 is a possible D gene (5 bases). The CDR3 has 14 amino acids. Trimming removed 2 bases from V and 6 bases from J, with 15 bases in between. Germline-derived CDR1 and CDR2 are SGHNT and YYREEE (reference sequence). Supplemented by reference TRBV5-4 and TRBJ2-7, the full variable domain reads ETGVTQSPTHLIKTRGQQVTLRCSSQSGHNTVSWYQQALGQGPQFIFQYYREEENGRGNFPPRFSGLQFPNYSSELNVNALELDDSALYLCASSFQTGYGEQYFGPGTRLTVT.

The chain joins TRBV18 to TRBJ2-3; 8 nucleotides align to TRBD2. CDR3 length: 16 residues. Germline-derived CDR1 and CDR2 are KGHSH and LQKENI. The J segment lost 4 bases and the V segment lost 6 bases, leaving 12 bases of the junction unmatched. The CDR3 here is CASSATSVSTADTQYF. The CDR3 coding sequence is TGTGCCAGCTCCGCGACTAGCGTGTCGACAGCAGATACGCAGTATTTT.

This clone was seen once. The chain recombines TRBV29-1 with TRBJ1-2, with 8 nucleotides matching TRBD1. The CDR3 contains 16 residues. The germline CDR1 and CDR2 sequences are SQVTM and ANQGSEA. V was pared by 6 bases and J by 4 bases, with 16 bases of the junction left unmatched. The CDR3 DNA sequence: TGCAGCGTCGAGGGGCCGACAGACAGGGGCGGCTATGGCTACACCTTC. This encodes CSVEGPTDRGGYGYTF.

DNA for the CDR3: TGTGCCAGCAGCGGAGGAACAGGGGCAGATACGCAGTATTTT. The encoded protein is CASSGGTGADTQYF. The chain links TRBV6-4 to TRBJ2-3; 7 bases agree with TRBD1. Trimming at V came to 6 bases and at J to 4 bases, leaving 7 bases not matched to a gene. The CDR3 sequence is 14 residues long. Germline V gene sequence: CDR1 MRHNA, CDR2 SNTAGT.